This T cell receptor beta chain was captured by sequencing in a study of cytomegalovirus exposure and HLA in healthy donors. The ends were cut back, 7 bases at V and 2 bases at J, with 14 bases in the middle. The CDR3 runs to 14 residues. The germline gives CDR1 LNHDA, CDR2 SQIVND (reference sequence). Study results and limitations: Prior analysis indicated that the majority of TCR beta V segments exhibited productivity approximately 90% or approximately 30% of the time.

Nominally healthy donors were sampled, though unrecorded immune exposures were likely. PCR was performed using 60 Vbeta and 13 Jbeta primers. Measured with immunoSEQ multiplex PCR; TCRdb has only the in-frame clones, and not every one. The sample carries around 120,000 clones, about 59% recorded once. About this clone: Its antigen remains unknown.

Sequenced: PBMCs. This sequence was found in a man aged 25 to 40 in good health and CMV-seropositive. This chain uses TRBV19 with TRBJ1-1; no clear D gene. The CDR3 DNA sequence: TGTGCCAGTAATTTTGGAGGCGCCAACACTGAAGCTTTCTTT. Encoded protein: CASNFGGANTEAFF.